These 26 T cell receptor beta chains share one sample of origin, sequenced in a study of blood T cell repertoires in COVID-19. Clones were sequenced by immunoSEQ multiplex PCR, and TCRdb holds only the in-frame ones, with some missing. Of 250,000 or so clones detected, around 90% appear once; the ten largest clones hold 2.5% to 3.5%. The specimen was PBMCs or T cells enriched from blood (not recorded which). Receptor source: a woman in her forties who had been exposed to COVID-19.

The rearrangement uses TRBV9 and TRBJ2-1; 13 positions agree with TRBD2. The V segment lost 3 bases and the J segment 7 bases; nucleotides outside the gene matches: 4. Per the germline V gene, CDR1 is SGDLS and CDR2 is YYNGEE. The CDR3 length is 15 residues. This chain's CDR3 is CASSEAGLAGNEQFF. DNA for the CDR3: TGTGCCAGCAGCGAGGCGGGACTAGCGGGGAATGAGCAGTTCTTC.

The rearrangement uses TRBV24-1 and TRBJ2-3; a possible D gene is TRBD1 (5 bases). Germline V gene lookup returns CDR1 KGHDR and CDR2 SFDVKD. The V and J ends lost 3 bases and 4 bases respectively, with 13 bases between them. This CDR3 spans 15 amino acids. The CDR3 bases are TGTGCCACCAGTGATGGTTTCAGGGCTTCAGATACGCAGTATTTT. Translating it yields CATSDGFRASDTQYF.

This clone was picked up a small number of times. The gene calls are TRBV6-1 and TRBJ2-1, with TRBD1 identical over 10 bases. The V gene end was trimmed by 0 bases and the J gene end by 5 bases; junction bases not matched to a gene: 4. The CDR3 is 16 residues long. Per germline, CDR1 MNHNS and CDR2 SASEGT. In DNA form, the CDR3 reads TGTGCCAGCAGTGAAGCGGAAGGGACAGGGGACAATGAGCAGTTCTTC. Translated, it gives CASSEAEGTGDNEQFF.

The genes are TRBV2 and TRBJ1-2; TRBD1 aligns across 7 bases. Germline assignment: CDR1 SNHLY and CDR2 FYNNEI. The V segment lost 7 bases and the J segment 8 bases; nucleotides outside the gene matches: 13. The CDR3 has 14 residues. DNA of the CDR3: TGTGCCAGCACCGACTCCAGGACAGGTGAAGGCTACACCTTC. This encodes CASTDSRTGEGYTF.

This clone was counted once. The chain has TRBV18 and TRBJ1-1; D is uncertain. The V end was cut by 0 bases, the J end by 3 bases, with 11 bases between. CDR1 KGHSH and CDR2 LQKENI come from the germline V gene. This CDR3 region has 15 residues. The CDR3 DNA reads TGTGCCAGCTCACCACCCGGGAAGAGGGACACTGAAGCTTTCTTT. Protein: CASSPPGKRDTEAFF.

The rearrangement joins TRBV12-5 to TRBJ2-2; a possible D gene is TRBD2 (5 bases). In germline, CDR1 is LGHNT, CDR2 FRNRAP. V lost 6 bases and J lost 2, with 13 bases in between. The CDR3 extends over 15 amino acids. CDR3: CASGLGGPNTGELFF. In DNA, the CDR3 is TGTGCTAGTGGCCTCGGCGGGCCCAACACCGGGGAGCTGTTTTTT.

The chain recombines TRBV19 with TRBJ2-5, with D tentatively TRBD1 (6 bases). CDR1 is LNHDA, CDR2 SQIVND, per germline (reference sequence). The V and J ends lost 5 bases and 4 bases respectively, with 11 bases between them. This CDR3 comprises 13 residues. CDR3 protein: CASSGGRGETQYF. CDR3 nucleotide sequence: TGTGCCAGTAGTGGGGGCAGGGGAGAGACCCAGTACTTC.

The rearrangement links TRBV10-1 to TRBJ2-2; 7 nucleotides agree with TRBD1. The V and J ends lost 3 bases and 0 bases, in that order; junction bases with no gene match: 10. CDR1 WNHNN and CDR2 SYGVQD come from the germline V gene (reference sequence). The CDR3 totals 18 residues. DNA for the CDR3: TGCGCCAGCAGTGAAGGGGACAGATATACTACGAACACCGGGGAGCTGTTTTTT. It specifies CASSEGDRYTTNTGELFF.

This CDR3 is CASSQDSGAISGNTIYF. The CDR3, as DNA: TGTGCCAGCAGCCAAGATTCGGGTGCCATCTCTGGAAACACCATATATTTT. The chain links TRBV3-1 (or the pseudogene TRBV3-2) to TRBJ1-3, with D hard to call. The ends were cut back, 0 bases at V and 0 bases at J, with 12 bases in the middle. CDR3 length: 17 residues. Germline loops: CDR1 LGHDT, CDR2 YNNKEL (reference sequence).

J is TRBJ1-1 and V is TRBV6-5; a weak D match, TRBD1 (6 bases). The V end was cut by 2 bases, the J end by 5 bases, with 18 bases between. This CDR3 comprises 16 residues. The V gene's germline CDR1 is MNHEY and CDR2 SVGAGI. CDR3 DNA: TGTGCCAGCAGTTACGGCAGGGGTTGGGTTGATACTGAAGCTTTCTTT. It encodes CASSYGRGWVDTEAFF.

The rearrangement uses TRBV6-2 or TRBV6-3 and TRBJ1-4; D remains ambiguous. This CDR3 contains 16 residues. The V end lost 2 bases, the J end lost 1 base, and 11 bases lay between the germline ends. Germline CDR1 and CDR2: MNHEY and SVGEGT. CDR3 coding DNA: TGTGCCAGCAGTTACACCGGTCACGGAACTAATGAAAAACTGTTTTTT. It specifies CASSYTGHGTNEKLFF.

In its sample, this clone was seen once. This chain uses TRBV6-2 or TRBV6-3 with TRBJ1-1; D remains unclear. Germline V CDR1 and CDR2: MNHEY, SVGEGT. V lost 2 bases and J 0 bases, leaving 13 bases between the germline ends. The CDR3 runs 16 residues. CDR3 sequence: CASSYVLQTMNTEAFF. The CDR3 DNA follows: TGTGCCAGCAGTTACGTCCTACAGACAATGAACACTGAAGCTTTCTTT.

This clone appeared once. The CDR3 nucleotides read TGTGCCAGCACCGGACTCATTAGCACAGATACGCAGTATTTT. As protein: CASTGLISTDTQYF. The gene calls are TRBV6-5 and TRBJ2-3; perhaps TRBD2 as D (5 bases). Germline V CDR1 and CDR2: MNHEY, SVGAGI. V lost 7 bases and J 0 bases, leaving 11 bases between the germline ends. CDR3 size: 14 residues.

The CDR3 region is CASSEGQWREKLFF. In DNA form, the CDR3 reads TGTGCCAGCAGTGAGGGACAATGGAGGGAAAAACTGTTTTTT. This sequence joins TRBV6-1 and TRBJ1-4; possibly TRBD1 for D (6 bases). The CDR3 length is 14 residues. Germline-derived CDR1 and CDR2 are MNHNS and SASEGT. V lost 3 bases and J 8 bases, leaving 13 bases between the germline ends.

This clone was picked up one time. The V call is TRBV6-4, the J call TRBJ1-6; D might be TRBD1 (5 bases). The V end lost 10 bases, the J end lost 12 bases, and 10 bases lay between the germline ends. The CDR3 contains 10 residues. Germline loops: CDR1 MRHNA, CDR2 SNTAGT. CDR3 residues: CAIRGGPLHF. Written as DNA, the CDR3 is TGTGCCATCCGCGGGGGACCCCTCCACTTT.

The chain uses TRBV3-1 (or the pseudogene TRBV3-2) and TRBJ2-7; perhaps TRBD1 as D (6 bases). Germline assignment: CDR1 LGHDT and CDR2 YNNKEL (reference sequence). The CDR3 totals 16 residues. Trimming cost V 4 bases and J 6 bases, with 22 bases left between them. The CDR3 reads CASSPSTGILNGEQYF. Written as DNA, the CDR3 is TGTGCCAGCAGCCCTTCGACAGGTATATTAAATGGCGAGCAGTACTTC.

The V call is TRBV29-1, the J call TRBJ2-1, with D tentatively TRBD2 (5 bases). CDR1 is SQVTM and CDR2 is ANQGSEA in the germline V gene. CDR3 length: 13 residues. With 6 bases removed from V and 8 bases from J, the gap between germline ends came to 17 bases. The CDR3 here is CSVGNAYVDEQFF. CDR3 nucleotides: TGCAGCGTCGGGAATGCCTATGTGGATGAGCAGTTCTTC.

V gene TRBV6-2 or TRBV6-3 combines with J gene TRBJ2-1; 7 bases match TRBD1. The V gene's germline CDR1 is MNHEY and CDR2 SVGEGT. The CDR3 spans 15 residues. The trim removed 2 bases at V and 5 bases at J, leaving 6 bases unmatched. CDR3 bases: TGTGCCAGCAGTTACGTAGGGGGCGGGCACAATGAGCAGTTCTTC. Translated, it gives CASSYVGGGHNEQFF.

This clone has a single count. The chain has TRBV6-2 or TRBV6-3 and TRBJ1-5; tentatively, D is TRBD1 (5 bases). There are 15 residues in the CDR3. V was cut by 2 bases and J by 6 bases, with 14 bases left in between. The V gene's germline CDR1 is MNHEY and CDR2 SVGEGT. CDR3 DNA: TGTGCCAGCAGTTACCTCGGGACGGGGGGTCAGCCCCAGCATTTT. It translates to CASSYLGTGGQPQHF.

The genes are TRBV25-1 and TRBJ1-1; 7 nucleotides align to TRBD1. The CDR3 contains 12 residues. From germline, CDR1 is MGHDK and CDR2 SYGVNS. V dropped 2 bases and J dropped 8; count of bases not matched to a gene: 2. For the CDR3, the DNA is TGTGCCAGCAGTGAAACGACAGGGGAAGCTTTCTTT. Its translation is CASSETTGEAFF.

The V gene is TRBV6-5, the J gene TRBJ1-6; D ambiguous. CDR3 size: 16 residues. Per the germline V gene, CDR1 is MNHEY and CDR2 is SVGAGI. Between the trimmed V and J ends, which lost 0 bases and 5 bases, there was a span of 11 bases. The CDR3 region is CASSYSGRPNNSPLHF. The CDR3, as DNA: TGTGCCAGCAGTTACTCCGGCAGGCCGAATAATTCACCCCTCCACTTT.

The rearrangement links TRBV13 to TRBJ2-1; tentative D call: TRBD1 (6 bases). The V end was cut by 0 bases, the J end by 0 bases, with 6 bases between. Per the germline V gene, CDR1 is PRHDT and CDR2 is FYEKMQ (reference sequence). The CDR3 runs 15 residues. This CDR3 reads CASSLGGGSYNEQFF. The CDR3 DNA reads TGTGCCAGCAGCTTAGGAGGGGGCTCCTACAATGAGCAGTTCTTC.

CDR3 bases: TGTGCCAGTAGTACCCGCGGGGGGGCTAGCAATGAGCAGTTCTTC. It specifies CASSTRGGASNEQFF. The V and J genes are TRBV19 and TRBJ2-1; TRBD2 aligns across 9 bases. The germline V gene encodes CDR1 LNHDA and CDR2 SQIVND (reference sequence). The CDR3 extends over 15 amino acids. Unmatched junction bases numbered 7, after V lost 4 bases and J lost 6 bases.

The CDR3 loop is CASSWRWAHTDTQYF. In nucleotides, the CDR3 is TGTGCCAGCAGCTGGCGATGGGCGCACACAGATACGCAGTATTTT. The chain recombines TRBV7-2 with TRBJ2-3, with D unresolved. The germline V and J ends were trimmed by 4 bases and 2 bases, with 13 bases remaining between them. CDR3 length equals 15 residues. Per the germline V gene, CDR1 is SGHTA and CDR2 is FQGNSA.

The rearrangement uses TRBV29-1 and TRBJ2-7; 10 bases are shared with TRBD1. Germline V gene data show CDR1 as SQVTM and CDR2 as ANQGSEA. V was clipped by 5 bases and J by 6 bases; unmatched bases: 7. The CDR3 totals 13 residues. CDR3 residues: CSVCQDRGGEQYF. CDR3 nucleotide sequence: TGCAGCGTTTGCCAGGACAGGGGGGGCGAGCAGTACTTC.

The chain uses TRBV5-6 and TRBJ2-2; possible D gene TRBD1, 5 bases. The CDR3 has 18 amino acids. Germline CDR1 SGHDT, CDR2 YYEEEE. The V gene lost 0 bases and the J gene lost 2 bases, with 17 bases spanning the gap. CDR3: CASSLVWGTTANTGELFF. The CDR3 DNA reads as TGTGCCAGCAGCTTGGTATGGGGCACAACAGCCAACACCGGGGAGCTGTTTTTT.